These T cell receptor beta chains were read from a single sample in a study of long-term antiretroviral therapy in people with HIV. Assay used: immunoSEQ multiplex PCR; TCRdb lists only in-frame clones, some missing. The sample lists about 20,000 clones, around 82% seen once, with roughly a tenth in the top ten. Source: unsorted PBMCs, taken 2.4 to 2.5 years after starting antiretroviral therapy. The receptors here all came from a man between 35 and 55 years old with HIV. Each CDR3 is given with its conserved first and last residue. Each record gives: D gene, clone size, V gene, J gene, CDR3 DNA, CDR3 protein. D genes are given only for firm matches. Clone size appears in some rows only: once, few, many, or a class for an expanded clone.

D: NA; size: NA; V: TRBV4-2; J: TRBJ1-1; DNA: TGTGCCAGCAGCCAAGGGTTTAACGCTGAAGCTTTCTTT; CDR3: CASSQGFNAEAFF
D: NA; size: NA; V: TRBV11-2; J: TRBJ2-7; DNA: TGTGCCAGCAGCTCCCGACTAGGCCACGAGCAGTACTTC; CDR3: CASSSRLGHEQYF
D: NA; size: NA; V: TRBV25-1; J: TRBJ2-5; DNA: TGTGCCAGCAGTGAATATCGTATCGGGAAAGAGACCCAGTACTTC; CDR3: CASSEYRIGKETQYF
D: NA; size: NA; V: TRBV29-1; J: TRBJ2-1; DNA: TGCAGCGTTGAACTAGCGAGCTCCTACAATGAGCAGTTCTTC; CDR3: CSVELASSYNEQFF
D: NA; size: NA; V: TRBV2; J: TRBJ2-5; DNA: TGTGCCAGCATGCCTGGATGGTCCCAAGAGACCCAGTACTTC; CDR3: CASMPGWSQETQYF
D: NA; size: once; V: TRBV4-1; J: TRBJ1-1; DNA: TGCGCCAGCAGCCAGGTCGTCGGGATCTTTAACACTGAAGCTTTCTTT; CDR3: CASSQVVGIFNTEAFF
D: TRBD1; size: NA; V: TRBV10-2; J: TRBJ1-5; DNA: TGCGCCAGCAGTTGGCACGGGACAGGGAATCAGCCCCAGCATTTT; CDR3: CASSWHGTGNQPQHF
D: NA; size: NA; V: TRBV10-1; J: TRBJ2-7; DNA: TGCGCCAGCAGTGAGTTCGCAGGGTCCCTCGGCTACGAGCAGTACTTC; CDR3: CASSEFAGSLGYEQYF
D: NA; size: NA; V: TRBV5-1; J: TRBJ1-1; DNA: TGCGCCAGCAGCTTGTGGTTGGCGGCCATGAACACTGAAGCTTTCTTT; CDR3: CASSLWLAAMNTEAFF
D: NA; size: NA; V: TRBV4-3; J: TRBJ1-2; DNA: TGCGCCAGCAGCCCCCGGACGTCGGCTGAGAGAGGCTACACCTTC; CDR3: CASSPRTSAERGYTF
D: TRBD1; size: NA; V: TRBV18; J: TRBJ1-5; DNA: TGTGCCAGCTCACCTCAAGGGACAGGGGGAAGTCAGCCCCAGCATTTT; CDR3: CASSPQGTGGSQPQHF
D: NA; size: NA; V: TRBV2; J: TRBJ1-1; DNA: TGTGCCAGCAGTGAAGCGCTTCAGATGAACACTGAAGCTTTCTTT; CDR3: CASSEALQMNTEAFF
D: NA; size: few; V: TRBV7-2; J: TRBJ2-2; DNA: TGTGCCAGCAGCCCGTCCGGGGAGCTGTTTTTT; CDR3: CASSPSGELFF
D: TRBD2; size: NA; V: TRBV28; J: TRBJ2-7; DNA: TGTGCCAGCAGGGGGTCGGATAGCGGGACCCAACGCCAGCAGTACTTC; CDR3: CASRGSDSGTQRQQYF
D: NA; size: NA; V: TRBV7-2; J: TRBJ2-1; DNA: TGTGCCAGCAGCCCGGCACAGCTCTCCTACAATGAGCAGTTCTTC; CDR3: CASSPAQLSYNEQFF
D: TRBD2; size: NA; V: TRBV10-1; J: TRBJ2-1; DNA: TGCGCCAGCAGTGTCGCTAGCGGGGGCTGGAATGAGCAGTTCTTC; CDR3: CASSVASGGWNEQFF
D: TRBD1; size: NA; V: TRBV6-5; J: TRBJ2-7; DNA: TGTGCCAGCAGACGACAGGGTGGGTCCTACGAGCAGTACTTC; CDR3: CASRRQGGSYEQYF
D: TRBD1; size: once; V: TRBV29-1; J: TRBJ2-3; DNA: TGCAGCGTAGCCGCAGGGGGTGGAACAGATACGCAGTATTTT; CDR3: CSVAAGGGTDTQYF
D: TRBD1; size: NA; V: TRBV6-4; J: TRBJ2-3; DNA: TGTGCCAGCAGTGACGGGACAGGGGGCACAGATACGCAGTATTTT; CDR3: CASSDGTGGTDTQYF
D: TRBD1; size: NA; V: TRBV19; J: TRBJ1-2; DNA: TGTGCCAGTGAGTATCGGCAGGGGGCGCGAGGCTACACCTTC; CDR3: CASEYRQGARGYTF
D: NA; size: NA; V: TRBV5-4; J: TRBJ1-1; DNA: TGTGCCAGCAGCCCCGAATTGGGAGGGGGGAACACTGAAGCTTTCTTT; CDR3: CASSPELGGGNTEAFF
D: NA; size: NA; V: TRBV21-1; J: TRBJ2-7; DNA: TGTGCCAGCAGCAAACAAAAGCTAACTCTACGGGACAGGCGCCACGAGCAGTACTTC; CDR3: CASSKQKLTLRDRRHEQYF
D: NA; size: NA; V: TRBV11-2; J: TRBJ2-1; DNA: TGTGCCAGCAGCTTAATGGGTTCCTACAATGAGCAGTTCTTC; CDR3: CASSLMGSYNEQFF
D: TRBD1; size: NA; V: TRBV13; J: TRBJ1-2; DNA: TGTGCCAGCAGCTCCCTATCGGGACAGGGTATAGCTAACTATGGCTACACCTTC; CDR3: CASSSLSGQGIANYGYTF
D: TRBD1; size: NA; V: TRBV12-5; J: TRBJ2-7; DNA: TGTGCTAGTGGTTTGGATGCAGGCAGGGGGCGAGGCGAGCAGTACTTC; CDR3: CASGLDAGRGRGEQYF
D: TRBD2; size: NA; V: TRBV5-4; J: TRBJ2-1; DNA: TGTGCCAGCAGCCCTTCTAGCGGCTCCTCCTACAATGAGCAGTTCTTC; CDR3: CASSPSSGSSYNEQFF
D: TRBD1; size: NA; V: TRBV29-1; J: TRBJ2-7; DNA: TGCAGCGTCGGCGAGCTCCGGGACAGTTTTTTCGAGCAGTACTTC; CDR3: CSVGELRDSFFEQYF
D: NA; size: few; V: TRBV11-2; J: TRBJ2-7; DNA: TGTGCCAGCAGGGGAACCGGGACGGAGGCCTACGAGCAGTACTTC; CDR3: CASRGTGTEAYEQYF
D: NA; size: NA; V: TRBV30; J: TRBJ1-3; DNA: TGTGCCTGGAGTGTGACGATGAGAAACACCATATATTTT; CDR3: CAWSVTMRNTIYF
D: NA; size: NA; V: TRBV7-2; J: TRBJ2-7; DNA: TGTGCCAGCAGCTTAGCACAGGAGAGCTCCTACGAGCAGTACTTC; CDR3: CASSLAQESSYEQYF
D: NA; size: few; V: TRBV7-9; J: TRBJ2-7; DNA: TGTGCCAGCAGCTTGTCAACAGGATACTACGAGCAGTACTTC; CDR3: CASSLSTGYYEQYF
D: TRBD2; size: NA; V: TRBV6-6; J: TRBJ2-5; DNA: TGTGCCAGCAGTTACTCAGCGGGAGGGGCAGGGGAGACCCAGTACTTC; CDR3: CASSYSAGGAGETQYF
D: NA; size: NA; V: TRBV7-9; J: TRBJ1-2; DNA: TGTGCCAGCCGCCCCGGGCTCTCTGGCTATGGCTACACCTTC; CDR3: CASRPGLSGYGYTF
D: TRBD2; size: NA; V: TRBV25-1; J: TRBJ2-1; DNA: TGTGCCAGCAGTGAATATAGAGCGGGAGGTACCTACAATGAGCAGTTCTTC; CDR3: CASSEYRAGGTYNEQFF
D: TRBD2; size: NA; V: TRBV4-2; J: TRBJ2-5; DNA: TGTGCCAGCAGTAGGGACCTAAATGGGGGGGCCCAGTACTTC; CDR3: CASSRDLNGGAQYF
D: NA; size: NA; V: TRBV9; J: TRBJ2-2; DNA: TGTGCCAGCAGCTCACGGACAGCGGGGGAGCTGTTTTTT; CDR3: CASSSRTAGELFF
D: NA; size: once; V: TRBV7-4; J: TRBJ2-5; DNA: TGTGCCAGCGTCACTATAGCGGTGGAGACCCAGTACTTC; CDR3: CASVTIAVETQYF
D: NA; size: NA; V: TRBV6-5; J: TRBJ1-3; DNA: TGTGCCAGCAGTGCCTCGGGACAAGCTCGAAACACCATATATTTT; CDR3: CASSASGQARNTIYF
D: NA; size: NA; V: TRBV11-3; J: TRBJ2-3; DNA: TGTGCCAGCAGCTTAGGTCAAGCGTCCACAGATACGCAGTATTTT; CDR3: CASSLGQASTDTQYF
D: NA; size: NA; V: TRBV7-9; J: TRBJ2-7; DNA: TGTGCCAGCAGGGAGGGGAACCTAGGCGAGCAGTACTTC; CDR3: CASREGNLGEQYF
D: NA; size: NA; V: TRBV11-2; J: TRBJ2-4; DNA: TGTGCCAGCAGCTTAGATCGCCTAGCTGGAAACATTCAGTACTTC; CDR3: CASSLDRLAGNIQYF
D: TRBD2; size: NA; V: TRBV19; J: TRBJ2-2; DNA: TGTGCCAGCCAGCTAGCGGGAGGTTTCGCCGGGGAGCTGTTTTTT; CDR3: CASQLAGGFAGELFF
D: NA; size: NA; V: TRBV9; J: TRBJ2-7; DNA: TGTGCCAGCAGCCAACAGGGCTACGAGCAGTACTTC; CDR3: CASSQQGYEQYF
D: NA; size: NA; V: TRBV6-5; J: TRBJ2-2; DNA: TGTGCCAGCAGTTACTCCCAGGCCGGGGAGCTGTTTTTT; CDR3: CASSYSQAGELFF
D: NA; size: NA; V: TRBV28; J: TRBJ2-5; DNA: TGTGCCAGCAGTTTCAGGGCCGAAGAGACCCAGTACTTC; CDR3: CASSFRAEETQYF
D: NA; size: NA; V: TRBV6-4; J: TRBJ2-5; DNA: TGTGCCACCTATGGCCGGTACCAAGAGACCCAGTACTTC; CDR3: CATYGRYQETQYF
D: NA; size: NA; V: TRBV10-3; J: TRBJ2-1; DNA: TGTGCCATCAGTGGGGCACCGCGGGACCCGTCGTATGAGCAGTTCTTC; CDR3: CAISGAPRDPSYEQFF
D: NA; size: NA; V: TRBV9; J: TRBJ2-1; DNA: TGTGCCAGCAGCCTTTCCTACAATGAGCAGTTCTTC; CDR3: CASSLSYNEQFF
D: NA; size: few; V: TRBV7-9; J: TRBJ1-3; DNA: TGTGCCAGCAGCTTTAGCCAGTCCCCGTCGGTGGGCTTTGGAAACACCATATATTTT; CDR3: CASSFSQSPSVGFGNTIYF
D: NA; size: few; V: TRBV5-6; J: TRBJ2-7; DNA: TGTGCCAGCAGCCCGGGCGGGATAAACGAGCAGTACTTC; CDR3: CASSPGGINEQYF
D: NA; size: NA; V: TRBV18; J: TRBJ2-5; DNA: TGTGCCAGCTCACCGTTAGGGACGAACCAAGAGACCCAGTACTTC; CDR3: CASSPLGTNQETQYF
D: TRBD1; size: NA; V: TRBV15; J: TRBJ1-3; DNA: TGTGCCACCAGCAGAACCCCGGGACAGATCTCTGGAAACACCATATATTTT; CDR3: CATSRTPGQISGNTIYF
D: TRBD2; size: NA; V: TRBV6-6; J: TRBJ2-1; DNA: TGTGCCAGCAGTTACTCGGCTAGCGGGAGTCGTAATGAGCAGTTCTTC; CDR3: CASSYSASGSRNEQFF
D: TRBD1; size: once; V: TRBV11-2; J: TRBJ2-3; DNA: TGTGCCAGCAGCCTACAGGGGACCACAGATACGCAGTATTTT; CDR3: CASSLQGTTDTQYF
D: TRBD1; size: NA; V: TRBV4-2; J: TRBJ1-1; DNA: TGTGCCAGCAGCCAGAACAGGGGAGTGAACACTGAAGCTTTCTTT; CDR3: CASSQNRGVNTEAFF
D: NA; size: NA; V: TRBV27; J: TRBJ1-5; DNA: TGTGCCAGCAGTTCCAGTGTCTATCAGCCCCAGCATTTT; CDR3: CASSSSVYQPQHF
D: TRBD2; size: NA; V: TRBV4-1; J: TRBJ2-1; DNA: TGCGCCAGCAGCCAAGAGGAGGGACTAGGGTACAATGAGCAGTTCTTC; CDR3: CASSQEEGLGYNEQFF